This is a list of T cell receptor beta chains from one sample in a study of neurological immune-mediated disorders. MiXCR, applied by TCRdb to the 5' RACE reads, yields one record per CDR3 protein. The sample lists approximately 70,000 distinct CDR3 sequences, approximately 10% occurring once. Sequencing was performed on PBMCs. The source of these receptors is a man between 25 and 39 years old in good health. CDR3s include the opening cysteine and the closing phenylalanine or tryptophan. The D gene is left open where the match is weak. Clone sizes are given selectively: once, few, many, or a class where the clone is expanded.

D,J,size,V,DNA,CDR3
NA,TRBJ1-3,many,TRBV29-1,TGCAGCGTCTTGGACTTCACTGGAAACACCATATATTTT,CSVLDFTGNTIYF
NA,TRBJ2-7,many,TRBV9,TGTGCCAGCAGCCCTCAGCAGGGAGAGCAGTACTTC,CASSPQQGEQYF
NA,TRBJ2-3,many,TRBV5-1,TGCGCCAGCAGCCCGGATTCTTTAAAGTCGGATACGCAGTATTTT,CASSPDSLKSDTQYF
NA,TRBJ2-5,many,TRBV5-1,TGCGCCAGCAGCTTGAGGCCAGGGGCTTTAGGTGGGCAAGAGACCCAGTACTTC,CASSLRPGALGGQETQYF
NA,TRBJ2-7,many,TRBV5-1,TGCGCCAGCAGCTCCCCTACGGGGTCGGCAGCCTCCTACGAGCAGTACTTC,CASSSPTGSAASYEQYF
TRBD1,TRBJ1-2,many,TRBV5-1,TGCGCCAGCAGCCCTACAGGGGACGGCTACACCTTC,CASSPTGDGYTF
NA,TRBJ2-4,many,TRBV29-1,TGCAGCGTTGTCACGGGGGTAGCCAAAAACATTCAGTACTTC,CSVVTGVAKNIQYF
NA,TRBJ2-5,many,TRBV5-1,TGCGCCAGCAGCTTCGGACACCAAAGCGGGGAGACCCAGTACTTC,CASSFGHQSGETQYF
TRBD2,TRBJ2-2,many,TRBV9,TGTGCCAGTGATGCGGGAGGGCCTACCGGGGAGCTGTTTTTT,CASDAGGPTGELFF
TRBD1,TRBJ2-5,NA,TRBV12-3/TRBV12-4,TGTGCCAGCAGCCACGGGACAGGGAGCTTCGAGACCCAGTACTTC,CASSHGTGSFETQYF
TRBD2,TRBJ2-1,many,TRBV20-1,TGCAGTGCTAGAGATCACCAGCGGGACTACAATGAGCAGTTCTTC,CSARDHQRDYNEQFF
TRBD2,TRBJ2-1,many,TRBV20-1,TGCAGTGCTAACCAGCGGGAGCTGTACAATGAGCAGTTCTTC,CSANQRELYNEQFF
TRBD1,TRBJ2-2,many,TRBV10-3,TGTGCCATCAGTACCCGGACAGGGACAACCGGGGAGCTGTTTTTT,CAISTRTGTTGELFF
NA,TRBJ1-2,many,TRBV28,TGTGCCAGCAGTCGCAGGGGCTATGGCTACACCTTC,CASSRRGYGYTF
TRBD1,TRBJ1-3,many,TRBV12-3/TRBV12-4,TGTGCCAGCAGCAACCGGGACAGGCCAACACTCACCCCTCTGGGCCAAAACACCATATATTTT,CASSNRDRPTLTPLGQNTIYF
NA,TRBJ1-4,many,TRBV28,TGTGCCAGCAGTTGGGGGTGGGAAAAACTGTTTTTT,CASSWGWEKLFF
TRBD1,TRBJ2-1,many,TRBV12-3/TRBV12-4,TGTGCCAGCAATGGGGACCTTGTTCGACAGGGTCGGGATGAGCAGTTCTTC,CASNGDLVRQGRDEQFF
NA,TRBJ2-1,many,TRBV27,TGTGCCAGCAGTTTATTCTGGGGCAATGAGCAGTTCTTC,CASSLFWGNEQFF
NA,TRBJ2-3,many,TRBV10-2,TGCGCCAGCAGTGAGGGCCCGCGGGTGGACACAGATACGCAGTATTTT,CASSEGPRVDTDTQYF
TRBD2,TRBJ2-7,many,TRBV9,TGTGCCAGCAGCCCCCGGGGGGTTTCCTACGAGCAGTACTTC,CASSPRGVSYEQYF
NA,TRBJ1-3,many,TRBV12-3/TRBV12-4,TGTGCCAGCAGTTTTTTAGTTTTCCAGGCGGGAAACACCATATATTTT,CASSFLVFQAGNTIYF
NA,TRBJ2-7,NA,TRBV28,TGTGCCAGCAGTTCCCAGGGTTACAAGCAGTACTTC,CASSSQGYKQYF
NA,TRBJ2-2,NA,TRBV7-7,TGTGCCAGCAGCTTAGGGGACTCCTACACCGGGGAGCTGTTTTTT,CASSLGDSYTGELFF
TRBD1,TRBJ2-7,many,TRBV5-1,TGCGCCAGCAGCTTTCCCGGGTCCGGACAGGGGGGCAAGTTCTACGAGCAGTACTTC,CASSFPGSGQGGKFYEQYF
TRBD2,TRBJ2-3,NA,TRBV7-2,TGTGCCAGCAGCCGACTAGCGGGAGGGCCAGGGGATACGCAGTATTTT,CASSRLAGGPGDTQYF
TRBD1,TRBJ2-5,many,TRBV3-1,TGTGCCAGCAGCCAATACAGGGGGCGACAGGAGACCCAGTACTTC,CASSQYRGRQETQYF
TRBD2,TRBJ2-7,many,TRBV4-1,TGCGCCAGCAGCCCCCGGGACTACAGCGAGCAGTACTTC,CASSPRDYSEQYF
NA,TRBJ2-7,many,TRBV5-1,TGCGCCAGCATGTCAGGGGGGGGGGAAACCTACGAGCAGTACTTC,CASMSGGGETYEQYF
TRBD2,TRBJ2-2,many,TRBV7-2,TGTGCCAGCAGCCCCTCACGTCCGGGACTAGGGGGCGGGGAGCTGTTTTTT,CASSPSRPGLGGGELFF
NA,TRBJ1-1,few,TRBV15,TGTGCCACCAGCAGAGATATCGCAGGGGCGAACACTGAAGCTTTCTTT,CATSRDIAGANTEAFF
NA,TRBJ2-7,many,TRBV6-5,TGTGCCAGCAGTTACTCGCTGTCGTGGGAGGCGGCCTACGAGCAGTACTTC,CASSYSLSWEAAYEQYF
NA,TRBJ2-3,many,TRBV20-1,TGCAGTGCTAGTAGGAAGGGTGAGGTCACAGATACGCAGTATTTT,CSASRKGEVTDTQYF
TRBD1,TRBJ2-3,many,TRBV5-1,TGCGCCAGCAGCTTGGAGGGACAGGGCACAGATACGCAGTATTTT,CASSLEGQGTDTQYF
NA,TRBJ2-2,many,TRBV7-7,TGTGCCAGCAGCTATAACAGGGTCAGCGGGGAGCTGTTTTTT,CASSYNRVSGELFF
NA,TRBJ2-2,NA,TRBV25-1,TGTGCCAGCCTATGGAACACCGGGGAGCTGTTTTTT,CASLWNTGELFF
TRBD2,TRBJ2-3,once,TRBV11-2,TGTGCCAGCACCAAAGAAGCGGGACTAACAGATACGCAGTATTTT,CASTKEAGLTDTQYF
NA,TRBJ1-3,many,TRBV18,TGTGCCAGCACCCAATTCACAGGGCGTCAATCTGGAAACACCATATATTTT,CASTQFTGRQSGNTIYF
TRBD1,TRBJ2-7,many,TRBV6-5,TGTGCCAGCAGTTACCGGCCCCAATGGACAGGGGAAAGTTACGAGCAGTACTTC,CASSYRPQWTGESYEQYF
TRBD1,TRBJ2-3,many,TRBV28,TGTGCCAGCAGTTTTGGGACAGGCACAGATACGCAGTATTTT,CASSFGTGTDTQYF
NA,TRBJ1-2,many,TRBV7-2,TGTGCCAGCAGCTTAGTTGTGGCAAACTATGGCTACACCTTC,CASSLVVANYGYTF
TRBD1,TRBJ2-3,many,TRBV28,TGTGCCATCCGACAGGGGGCCACAGATACGCAGTATTTT,CAIRQGATDTQYF
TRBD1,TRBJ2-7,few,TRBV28,TGTGCCAGCAGCCCCATGACAGGGTACGAGCAGTACTTC,CASSPMTGYEQYF
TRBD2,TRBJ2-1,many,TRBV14,TGTGCCAGCAGCCAAGTACTAGCGTTGGCCTACAATGAGCAGTTCTTC,CASSQVLALAYNEQFF
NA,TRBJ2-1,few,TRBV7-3,TGTGCCAGCAGCACGGATAGGTCCCGTGGGGCCCTCAATGAGCAGTTCTTC,CASSTDRSRGALNEQFF
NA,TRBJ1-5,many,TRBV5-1,TGCGCCAGCAGTAAGGATAGCAATCAGCCCCAGCATTTT,CASSKDSNQPQHF
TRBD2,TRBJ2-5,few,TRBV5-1,TGCGCCAGCAGCACCTTGCGGGAGGGCCCAGAGACCCAGTACTTC,CASSTLREGPETQYF
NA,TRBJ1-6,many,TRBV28,TGTGCCAGCAGTTTCGGAGGGATCCCCATCTATAATTCACCCCTCCACTTT,CASSFGGIPIYNSPLHF
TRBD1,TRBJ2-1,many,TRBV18,TGTGCCAGCTCACCAACCGGGACAGGGCAACGAGAGCAGTTCTTC,CASSPTGTGQREQFF
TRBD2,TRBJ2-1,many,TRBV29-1,TGCAGCGTCGCCGGGACTAGGGGTTACAATGAGCAGTTCTTC,CSVAGTRGYNEQFF
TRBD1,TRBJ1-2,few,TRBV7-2,TGTGCCAGCAGCTTAGCCTCGGACAGGGGGTATGGCTACACCTTC,CASSLASDRGYGYTF
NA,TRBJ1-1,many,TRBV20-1,TGCAGTGCTAGGGGACCAGGAAGGAACACTGAAGCTTTCTTT,CSARGPGRNTEAFF
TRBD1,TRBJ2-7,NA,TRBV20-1,TGCAGTGCCAAAGGGGACAGGGGCTACGAGCAGTACTTC,CSAKGDRGYEQYF
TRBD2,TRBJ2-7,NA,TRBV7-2,TGTGCCAGCAGCTCTGGGACTAGCTCCTACGAGCAGTACTTC,CASSSGTSSYEQYF
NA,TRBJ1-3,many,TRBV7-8,TGTGCCAGCAGCTTAGGGGAAACGAGGAGCACGAGCTCTGGAAACACCATATATTTT,CASSLGETRSTSSGNTIYF
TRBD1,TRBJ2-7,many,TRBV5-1,TGCGCCAGCAGCAGGGGACAGACCACCTACGAGCAGTACTTC,CASSRGQTTYEQYF
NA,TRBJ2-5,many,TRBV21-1,TGTGCCAGCAGCAAACGACTAGCGGGAGACCAAGAGACCCAGTACTTC,CASSKRLAGDQETQYF
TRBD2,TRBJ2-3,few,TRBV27,TGTGCCAGCAGTTTAAATCGCCTAGCGGGAGGTTCAGATACGCAGTATTTT,CASSLNRLAGGSDTQYF
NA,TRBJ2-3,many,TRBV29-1,TGCAGCGCAAACCACAGGGTATCTAGCACAGATACGCAGTATTTT,CSANHRVSSTDTQYF